This passage covers 25 T cell receptor beta chains from one sample sequenced in a study of T cell repertoires in cytomegalovirus infection. One entry per CDR3 protein results from TCRdb running MiXCR on the reads. This sample carries roughly 320,000 distinct CDR3 sequences, around 9.6% of them seen once, and the ten largest clones take approximately 2.4%. The sample consisted of PBMCs. These receptors came from a human donor in good health (CMV status not recorded). Some clones in this sample may be carry-over from other donors' samples.

In its sample, this clonotype was seen many times. This chain uses TRBV7-8 with TRBJ2-1, with 9 bases fitting TRBD2. In germline, CDR1 is SGHVS, CDR2 FQNEAQ. This CDR3 is 22 amino acids long. The ends lost 0 bases at V and 0 bases at J; junction bases unmatched: 18. The CDR3 is CASSLARAGGRAKTYSYNEQFF. For the CDR3, the DNA is TGTGCCAGCAGCTTAGCGAGGGCGGGGGGGCGCGCGAAGACCTACTCCTACAATGAGCAGTTCTTC.

The chain employs TRBV23-1 and TRBJ2-7, with 7 bases matching TRBD1. TRBV23-1 is designated an ORF whose function remains uncertain. V gave up 4 bases and J gave up 5 bases; unmatched junction bases: 11. The CDR3 spans 15 residues. The CDR3 is CASSRDSISSHEQYV. CDR3 coding DNA: TGCGCCAGCAGTCGGGACAGCATAAGCTCGCACGAGCAGTACGTC.

The chain couples TRBV10-3 to TRBJ1-3; no firm D call. V lost 8 bases to trimming and J lost 0 bases, with 11 bases between them. Germline values: CDR1 ENHRY, CDR2 SYGVKD. The CDR3 length is 14 residues. As DNA, the CDR3 is TGTGCCATCGCTAGGGTGAGCTCTGGAAACACCATATATTTT. It encodes CAIARVSSGNTIYF.

This clonotype was picked up many times. The J gene is TRBJ2-7, the V gene TRBV7-6; D unclear. CDR1 is SGHVS, CDR2 FNYEAQ, per germline. The germline V and J ends were trimmed by 5 bases and 4 bases, with 18 bases remaining between them. The CDR3 consists of 15 residues. CDR3 loop: CASSPGGGDPYEQYF. DNA for the CDR3: TGTGCCAGCAGCCCCGGCGGCGGAGACCCTTACGAGCAGTACTTC.

This clonotype was observed many times. V and J are TRBV5-4 and TRBJ1-1; no clear D gene. This CDR3 has 14 residues. Germline CDR1 reads SGHNT; CDR2 reads YYREEE (reference sequence). Trimming stripped 4 bases from V and 1 base from J, with 11 bases between. CDR3 sequence (DNA): TGTGCCAGCAGCCCACAGAGGTCGAACACTGAAGCTTTCTTT. It encodes CASSPQRSNTEAFF.

This clonotype was detected many times. The rearrangement links TRBV6-5 to TRBJ2-5; D may be TRBD1 (6 bases). CDR3 length: 16 residues. Trimming shortened V by 0 bases and J by 4 bases, and 15 bases separated the two germline ends. CDR1 is MNHEY, CDR2 SVGAGI, per germline. CDR3 region: CASSYSRAVGGETQYF. The CDR3, as DNA: TGTGCCAGCAGTTACTCGAGGGCAGTAGGGGGAGAGACCCAGTACTTC.

This clonotype was seen repeatedly, ten times or more. The CDR3 protein is CASSLNRLTGYTF. The CDR3 DNA reads as TGTGCCAGCAGCTTAAACCGATTAACTGGCTACACCTTC. The chain is built from TRBV7-8 and TRBJ1-2, with no clear D. The CDR3 is 13 residues long. CDR1 is SGHVS and CDR2 is FQNEAQ in the germline V gene. Deletions cut 2 bases from V and 7 bases from J, with 11 bases between.

This chain joins TRBV28 and TRBJ2-7; 9 bases agree with TRBD2. The CDR3 sequence is 14 residues long. Germline V CDR1 and CDR2: MDHEN, SYDVKM. Trimming took 4 bases from V and 2 from J; bases not matched to a gene: 3. The CDR3 sequence: CASSSGLAPYEQYV. The CDR3 DNA follows: TGTGCCAGCAGTTCGGGACTAGCCCCCTACGAGCAGTACGTC.

A remark on this clonotype: A read error may explain this, as a much larger clone is one base away. The gene calls are TRBV24-1 and TRBJ2-1; no firm D call. Germline loops: CDR1 KGHDR, CDR2 SFDVKD. This CDR3 has 13 residues. The ends were cut back, 4 bases at V and 9 bases at J, with 12 bases in the middle. Here the CDR3 reads CATSDPNKSEQFF. The CDR3 DNA reads TGTGCCACCAGTGACCCGAATAAGAGTGAGCAGTTCTTC.

Ten or more counts support this clonotype. This may stem from a read error, because a much larger clone lies one nucleotide away. The chain links TRBV7-2 to TRBJ1-3; D may be TRBD1 (5 bases). The V gene's germline CDR1 is SGHTA and CDR2 FQGNSA. This CDR3 has 14 residues. V was clipped by 1 base and J by 1 base, with 5 bases between them. Here the CDR3 DNA reads TGTGCCAGCAGCTTAGGGACATCTGGAAACACCATATATTTT. Translated: CASSLGTSGNTIYF.

This clonotype showed up many times. The chain recombines TRBV24-1 with TRBJ2-5; TRBD1 matches 8 bases. The CDR3 length is 16 residues. Trimming at V came to 2 bases and at J to 3 bases, leaving 7 bases not matched to a gene. CDR1 KGHDR and CDR2 SFDVKD come from the germline V gene. The CDR3 protein is CATSDSPGQGKETQYF. The CDR3, as DNA: TGTGCCACCAGTGATTCGCCAGGACAGGGCAAAGAGACCCAGTACTTC.

This sequence joins TRBV20-1 and TRBJ1-2, with D possibly TRBD1 on 6 matching bases. Germline V CDR1 and CDR2: DFQATT, SNEGSKA (reference sequence). Trimming shortened V by 3 bases and J by 6 bases, and 14 bases separated the two germline ends. The CDR3 spans 13 residues. CDR3 residues: CSASSTGLDGYTF. The CDR3 DNA reads TGCAGTGCTAGTTCTACAGGGTTAGATGGCTACACCTTC.

The chain uses TRBV9 and TRBJ2-3, with 8 bases fitting TRBD2. The CDR3 is made up of 15 amino acids. Looked up from germline, CDR1 is SGDLS and CDR2 is YYNGEE. J was trimmed by 2 bases and V by 0 bases; bases with no gene match: 2. The CDR3 spells CASSVAAGDTDTQYF. DNA for the CDR3: TGTGCCAGCAGCGTAGCAGCGGGGGACACAGATACGCAGTATTTT. Complete variable domain (other parts from reference TRBV9 and TRBJ2-3): DSGVTQTPKHLITATGQRVTLRCSPRSGDLSVYWYQQSLDQGLQFLIQYYNGEERAKGNILERFSAQQFPDLHSELNLSSLELGDSALYFCASSVAAGDTDTQYFGPGTRLTVL.

This clonotype was counted at least ten times. This chain connects TRBV7-9 to TRBJ2-2; D could derive from TRBD1 or TRBD2 (5 bases each). This CDR3 is 15 amino acids long. V was pared by 5 bases and J by 3 bases, with 13 bases between. Per germline, CDR1 SEHNR and CDR2 FQNEAQ (reference sequence). The CDR3 sequence is CASSPRGRDTGELFF. CDR3 DNA: TGTGCCAGCAGCCCCCGGGGACGGGACACCGGGGAGCTGTTTTTT.

This clonotype was counted many times. The chain carries TRBV20-1 and TRBJ2-3; unclear D gene. V dropped 7 bases and J dropped 6 bases, with 11 bases sitting between them. The CDR3 extends over 11 amino acids. CDR1 is DFQATT, CDR2 SNEGSKA, per germline (reference sequence). CDR3 in amino acids: CSVQARDTQYF. The CDR3 region has the DNA TGCAGTGTCCAGGCGCGGGATACGCAGTATTTT.

The rearrangement uses TRBV28 and TRBJ2-1, with 8 bases that match TRBD1. There are 15 residues in the CDR3. Germline V CDR1 and CDR2: MDHEN, SYDVKM. Trimming cost V 5 bases and J 8 bases; bases outside gene matches: 11. The CDR3 DNA reads as TGTGCCAGCAGTCAGACAGGGGCACACACCGATGAGCAGTTCTTC. Its translation is CASSQTGAHTDEQFF.

This clonotype was seen at least ten times. The chain carries TRBV11-3 and TRBJ2-3; the D gene is possibly TRBD1 (6 bases). The germline V gene has CDR1 SGHNT and CDR2 YENEEA. The CDR3 loop spans 14 amino acids. V was cut by 4 bases and J by 0 bases, with 8 bases left in between. CDR3 amino acids: CASSYRVSTDTQYF. CDR3 nucleotide sequence: TGTGCCAGCAGCTACAGGGTTAGCACAGATACGCAGTATTTT.

This clonotype was observed many times. The chain joins TRBV18 to TRBJ2-3; possible D gene TRBD1, 6 bases. With 2 bases removed from V and 2 bases from J, the gap between germline ends came to 11 bases. CDR3 length: 15 amino acids. Germline CDR1 reads KGHSH; CDR2 reads LQKENI. CDR3 amino acids: CASSPERTVTDTQYF. As DNA, the CDR3 is TGTGCCAGCTCACCAGAAAGGACAGTCACAGATACGCAGTATTTT. The variable domain in full, completed from reference TRBV18 and TRBJ2-3, reads NAGVMQNPRHLVRRRGQEARLRCSPMKGHSHVYWYRQLPEEGLKFMVYLQKENIIDESGMPKERFSAEFPKEGPSILRIQQVVRGDSAAYFCASSPERTVTDTQYFGPGTRLTVL.

This clonotype was seen many times. V usage is TRBV20-1 and J usage is TRBJ2-2, with D hard to call. CDR3 length equals 18 residues. V lost 0 bases and J lost 2, with 19 bases in between. Germline V CDR1 and CDR2: DFQATT, SNEGSKA (reference sequence). The CDR3 here is CSARDSTSGSFNTGELFF. The CDR3 nucleotides are TGCAGTGCTAGAGACTCGACATCGGGTTCCTTTAACACCGGGGAGCTGTTTTTT.

The chain uses TRBV2 and TRBJ2-3; 7 nucleotides align to TRBD2. CDR3 length: 15 residues. CDR1 SNHLY and CDR2 FYNNEI come from the germline V gene. J was trimmed by 1 base and V by 2 bases; bases with no gene match: 3. CDR3 in DNA: TGTGCCAGCAGTGAAACAGCGGGGCGCACAGATACGCAGTATTTT. It specifies CASSETAGRTDTQYF.

This clonotype appeared many times. This sequence joins TRBV12-3 or TRBV12-4 and TRBJ1-1; D is unresolved. Between the trimmed V and J ends, which lost 6 bases and 0 bases, there was a span of 11 bases. This CDR3 contains 14 residues. CDR3: CASSLTRMNTEAFF. The CDR3 region has the DNA TGTGCCAGCAGCCTCACAAGAATGAACACTGAAGCTTTCTTT.

J is TRBJ2-5 and V is TRBV5-5, with TRBD2 as a possible D gene (6 bases). CDR1 and CDR2 from the germline V gene are SGHKS and YYEKEE (reference sequence). Trimming left V 1 base short and J 5 bases short, with 12 bases between. The CDR3 contains 14 residues. CDR3 region: CASSLRVGGETQYF. The CDR3 nucleotides read TGTGCCAGCAGCTTGAGGGTCGGAGGGGAGACCCAGTACTTC.

This clonotype showed up many times. V and J are TRBV9 and TRBJ2-1, with TRBD2 matching over 12 bases. V was clipped by 4 bases and J by 5 bases; unmatched bases: 19. Germline V CDR1 and CDR2: SGDLS, YYNGEE. The CDR3 extends over 20 amino acids. The CDR3 loop is CASSSPYGTSGPPVDNEQFF. The CDR3 DNA reads as TGTGCCAGCAGCTCCCCGTACGGGACTAGCGGGCCCCCGGTCGACAATGAGCAGTTCTTC.

The table lists this clonotype with many counts. The CDR3 spells CASSLGDSGNTEAFF. The CDR3 DNA follows: TGTGCCAGCAGCTTAGGGGACAGTGGCAACACTGAAGCTTTCTTT. The chain joins TRBV11-3 to TRBJ1-1, with 7 bases identical to TRBD1. The junction had 4 bases not matched to a gene; V was cut back by 1 base and J by 2 bases. This CDR3 is 15 amino acids long. Germline-derived CDR1 and CDR2 are SGHNT and YENEEA.

There are many counts of this clonotype. The CDR3 DNA reads as TGTGCCAGTAGTGCGACAGGGGATTCACCCCTCCACTTT. Translation gives CASSATGDSPLHF. The chain combines TRBV19 with TRBJ1-6; 8 nucleotides align to TRBD1. Germline CDR1 and CDR2: LNHDA and SQIVND (reference sequence). This CDR3 has 13 amino acids. Germline trimming cut 5 bases from V and 8 bases from J; bases unmatched to any gene: 2.